The 8 T cell receptor beta chains reported below all come from one sample, sequenced in a study of CD8+ T cells in alopecia areata. Reverse transcription of extracted RNA yielded cDNA, which provided the sequencing template. Repertoires were generated with immunoSEQ multiplex PCR, while TCRdb's copy carries only in-frame clones and drops some. This table has about 210,000 clones, more than 45% appearing once. The treatment was: oral pan-JAK inhibitor, 5-10 mg twice daily. The input for sequencing was CD4+ T cells sorted from blood, taken at week 4, from a patient treated with tofacitinib. These receptors all stem from a human donor with alopecia areata.

This clone has more than one count but fewer than ten. CDR3 coding DNA: TGTGCCAGCAGTCCTCGGGACTCGGGGGAGACCCAGTACTTC. This encodes CASSPRDSGETQYF. The rearrangement joins TRBV6-6 to TRBJ2-5; D perhaps matches TRBD2 (6 bases). Germline loops: CDR1 MNHNY, CDR2 SVGAGI (reference sequence). This CDR3 has 14 residues. The V gene lost 5 bases and the J gene lost 5 bases, with 15 bases spanning the gap.

Worth noting for this clone: Other DNA sequences in the same sample also yield this CDR3. This sequence joins TRBV29-1 and TRBJ2-3, with unresolved D. The CDR3 length is 11 residues. CDR1 is SQVTM, CDR2 ANQGSEA, per germline. Deletions cut 5 bases from V and 2 bases from J, with 5 bases between. The chain's CDR3 is CSVRFTDTQYF. DNA of the CDR3: TGCAGCGTTAGGTTCACAGATACGCAGTATTTT.

This clone was seen a few times. The chain links TRBV5-8 to TRBJ1-4; D ambiguous. V lost 1 base and J 5 bases, leaving 6 bases between the germline ends. The CDR3 is 13 amino acids. Looked up from germline, CDR1 is SGHTS and CDR2 is YDEGEE. CDR3 bases: TGTGCCAGCAGCTTGAACCGCAATGAAAAACTGTTTTTT. Protein: CASSLNRNEKLFF.

The genes are TRBV10-3 and TRBJ2-3; D not resolved. CDR1 ENHRY and CDR2 SYGVKD come from the germline V gene. The CDR3 is 13 residues long. V lost 7 bases to trimming and J lost 0 bases, with 8 bases between them. The CDR3 protein is CAIKDDSTDTQYF. CDR3 nucleotides: TGTGCCATCAAGGACGACAGCACAGATACGCAGTATTTT.

This clone was seen more than once but under ten times. This chain uses TRBV7-9 with TRBJ1-6; tentative D call: TRBD1 (5 bases). This CDR3 is built from 16 residues. The V gene lost 0 bases and the J gene lost 14 bases, with 20 bases spanning the gap. Germline V CDR1 and CDR2: SEHNR, FQNEAQ (reference sequence). The chain's CDR3 is CASSLAGGRGEGALHF. The CDR3 coding sequence is TGTGCCAGCAGCTTAGCTGGTGGAAGGGGTGAGGGAGCCCTCCACTTT.

This sequence joins TRBV28 and TRBJ1-5, with D possibly matching TRBD1 (5 bases). V lost 3 bases and J lost 3, with 12 bases in between. This CDR3 is built from 15 residues. CDR1 MDHEN and CDR2 SYDVKM come from the germline V gene. The CDR3 DNA follows: TGTGCCAGCAGTTTTCTGAGGGGCACCAATCAGCCCCAGCATTTT. Translated: CASSFLRGTNQPQHF.

The chain links TRBV6-1 to TRBJ2-3; TRBD1 matches 11 bases. Germline lookup yields CDR1 MNHNS and CDR2 SASEGT. The junction had 8 bases not matched to a gene; V was cut back by 5 bases and J by 7 bases. This CDR3 region has 15 residues. The CDR3 DNA reads as TGTGCCAGCAGTCCCCGGGACAGGGGGAGGAATACGCAGTATTTT. Encoded protein: CASSPRDRGRNTQYF.

This rearrangement joins TRBV5-6 to TRBJ1-6; maybe TRBD1 (6 bases). CDR3 length: 15 residues. With 4 bases removed from V and 10 bases from J, the gap between germline ends came to 18 bases. Germline CDR1 SGHDT, CDR2 YYEEEE. CDR3 sequence (DNA): TGTGCCAGCAGCAGAGACAGGTCCACGAGCTCACCCCTCCACTTT. It translates to CASSRDRSTSSPLHF.